The source of this TCR beta chain is a study of cytomegalovirus exposure and HLA in healthy donors. Study-level points and caveats: According to a subsequent analysis, TCR clusters from the first cohort were inclined to appear together in the 120 validation repertoires. Specificity of a few CMV-associated chains for CMV antigens was verified in vitro.

A word on this clone: Its antigen is undetermined.

Sequencing used immunoSEQ multiplex PCR; TCRdb keeps in-frame clones, though not all of them. The table has under 200,000 clones, approximately 87% seen once. The CDR3 runs 13 residues. Germline V CDR1 and CDR2: MNHNS, SASEGT. The ends were cut back, 6 bases at V and 2 bases at J, with 5 bases in the middle. This chain joins TRBV6-1 and TRBJ2-6; D ambiguous. This TCR came from a woman in her twenties or thirties in good health and CMV-seronegative. The sample taken for sequencing was PBMCs. CDR3 in amino acids: CASSYPGANVLTF. The CDR3 nucleotides read TGTGCCAGCAGCTACCCTGGGGCCAACGTCCTGACTTTC.